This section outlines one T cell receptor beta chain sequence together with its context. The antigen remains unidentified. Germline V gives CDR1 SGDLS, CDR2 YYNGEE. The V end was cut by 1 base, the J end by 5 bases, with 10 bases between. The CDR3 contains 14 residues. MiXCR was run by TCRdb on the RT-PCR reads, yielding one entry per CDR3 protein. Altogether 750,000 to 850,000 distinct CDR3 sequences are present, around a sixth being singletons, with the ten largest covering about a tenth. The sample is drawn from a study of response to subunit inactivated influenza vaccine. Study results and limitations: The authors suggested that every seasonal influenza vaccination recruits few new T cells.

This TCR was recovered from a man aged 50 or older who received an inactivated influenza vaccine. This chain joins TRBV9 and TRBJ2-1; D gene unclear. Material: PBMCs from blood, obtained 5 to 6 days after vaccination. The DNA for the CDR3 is TGTGCCAGCAGCGTATCCAGCCAAAACAATGAGCAGTTCTTC. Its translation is CASSVSSQNNEQFF.